These T cell receptor beta chains were read from a single sample in a study of OX40 agonist ivuxolimab in advanced cancers. The method was immunoSEQ multiplex PCR; TCRdb's version includes in-frame clones alone and lacks a portion of them. The data contain approximately 21,000 clones, roughly 80% of them singletons. The source was CD4+ or CD8+ T cells sorted from blood, collected in a trial of the OX40 agonist ivuxolimab. Every receptor here comes from an adult with an advanced solid tumor such as melanoma, head and neck, liver or kidney cancer. Both conserved end residues are part of each CDR3. Each record gives: clone size, V gene, J gene, D gene, CDR3 protein, CDR3 DNA. A D gene is named only where the DNA matches it firmly. The size entry is marked missing in some rows and otherwise reads once, few, many or a size class.

clone_size: .; v_call: TRBV5-1; j_call: TRBJ2-3; d_call: .; cdr3_aa: CASSLENSRDTQYF; cdr3_nt: TGCGCCAGCAGCTTGGAGAACTCCCGAGATACGCAGTATTTT
clone_size: .; v_call: TRBV28; j_call: TRBJ2-2; d_call: TRBD1; cdr3_aa: CASSLGTGETGELFF; cdr3_nt: TGTGCCAGCAGTTTGGGGACAGGGGAGACCGGGGAGCTGTTTTTT
clone_size: .; v_call: TRBV7-9; j_call: TRBJ1-1; d_call: .; cdr3_aa: CASSLESRGRFGTEAFF; cdr3_nt: TGTGCCAGCAGCTTAGAATCTAGGGGGAGGTTTGGCACTGAAGCTTTCTTT
clone_size: .; v_call: TRBV28; j_call: TRBJ1-2; d_call: .; cdr3_aa: CASSTRRPGVSYTF; cdr3_nt: TGTGCCAGCAGTACGAGGCGGCCAGGGGTAAGCTACACCTTC
clone_size: .; v_call: TRBV10-3; j_call: TRBJ2-7; d_call: .; cdr3_aa: CAIRVNYESSYEQYF; cdr3_nt: TGTGCCATCAGAGTCAACTACGAATCCTCCTACGAGCAGTACTTC
clone_size: few; v_call: TRBV28; j_call: TRBJ2-7; d_call: .; cdr3_aa: CASSFLRLDPYEQYF; cdr3_nt: TGTGCCAGCAGTTTTCTCCGACTAGATCCCTACGAGCAGTACTTC
clone_size: .; v_call: TRBV9; j_call: TRBJ2-7; d_call: TRBD1; cdr3_aa: CAGSHRGPRSYEQYF; cdr3_nt: TGTGCCGGTTCCCACAGGGGGCCCCGCTCCTACGAGCAGTACTTC
clone_size: .; v_call: TRBV7-3; j_call: TRBJ1-1; d_call: TRBD1; cdr3_aa: CASSAGTDTEAFF; cdr3_nt: TGTGCCAGCAGCGCCGGGACAGACACTGAAGCTTTCTTT
clone_size: .; v_call: TRBV30; j_call: TRBJ2-1; d_call: TRBD2; cdr3_aa: CAWSSGRGGNEQFF; cdr3_nt: TGTGCCTGGAGTAGCGGGAGGGGGGGTAATGAGCAGTTCTTC
clone_size: .; v_call: TRBV5-1; j_call: TRBJ2-2; d_call: .; cdr3_aa: CASSRGRAGRGTGELFF; cdr3_nt: TGCGCCAGCAGCAGAGGACGGGCGGGGCGGGGCACCGGGGAGCTGTTTTTT
clone_size: .; v_call: TRBV29-1; j_call: TRBJ2-3; d_call: .; cdr3_aa: CSSGEGGVMADTQYF; cdr3_nt: TGCAGCTCCGGGGAGGGGGGAGTGATGGCAGATACGCAGTATTTT
clone_size: .; v_call: TRBV11-3; j_call: TRBJ2-5; d_call: TRBD1; cdr3_aa: CASRIGQGAEETQYF; cdr3_nt: TGTGCCAGCAGAATCGGACAGGGGGCCGAGGAGACCCAGTACTTC
clone_size: .; v_call: TRBV27; j_call: TRBJ2-4; d_call: .; cdr3_aa: CASSFTQGGVAKNIQYF; cdr3_nt: TGTGCCAGCAGTTTTACTCAGGGAGGAGTAGCCAAAAACATTCAGTACTTC
clone_size: .; v_call: TRBV4-1; j_call: TRBJ2-7; d_call: TRBD2; cdr3_aa: CASSQTTSGLYEQYF; cdr3_nt: TGCGCCAGCAGCCAGACGACTAGCGGGCTCTACGAGCAGTACTTC
clone_size: .; v_call: TRBV6-5; j_call: TRBJ2-1; d_call: .; cdr3_aa: CASSFEQGMYNEQFF; cdr3_nt: TGTGCCAGCAGTTTCGAACAGGGAATGTACAATGAGCAGTTCTTC
clone_size: .; v_call: TRBV6-5; j_call: TRBJ1-1; d_call: .; cdr3_aa: CASSWGQGTEAFF; cdr3_nt: TGTGCCAGCAGCTGGGGCCAGGGGACTGAAGCTTTCTTT
clone_size: .; v_call: TRBV10-2; j_call: TRBJ2-7; d_call: .; cdr3_aa: CASSESRYSEQYF; cdr3_nt: TGCGCCAGCAGTGAGTCAAGGTATAGCGAGCAGTACTTC
clone_size: .; v_call: TRBV27; j_call: TRBJ2-1; d_call: TRBD2; cdr3_aa: CASSEMSGSSYNEQFF; cdr3_nt: TGTGCCAGCAGTGAAATGAGCGGGAGCTCCTACAATGAGCAGTTCTTC
clone_size: .; v_call: TRBV7-9; j_call: TRBJ2-1; d_call: TRBD2; cdr3_aa: CASSLTGTNIYNEQFF; cdr3_nt: TGTGCCAGCAGCTTGACCGGGACTAACATCTACAATGAGCAGTTCTTC
clone_size: .; v_call: TRBV19; j_call: TRBJ2-2; d_call: TRBD1; cdr3_aa: CASSRDSLGELFF; cdr3_nt: TGTGCCAGTAGTCGGGACAGCCTCGGGGAGCTGTTTTTT
clone_size: .; v_call: TRBV9; j_call: TRBJ2-7; d_call: TRBD2; cdr3_aa: CASSVGLAGEGEQYF; cdr3_nt: TGTGCCAGCAGCGTAGGACTAGCGGGAGAGGGCGAGCAGTACTTC
clone_size: .; v_call: TRBV28; j_call: TRBJ1-5; d_call: .; cdr3_aa: CASSFGDLGSNQPQHF; cdr3_nt: TGTGCCAGCAGTTTTGGGGACTTAGGAAGCAATCAGCCCCAGCATTTT
clone_size: .; v_call: TRBV5-6; j_call: TRBJ1-2; d_call: TRBD1; cdr3_aa: CASSLADRYHYGYTF; cdr3_nt: TGTGCCAGCAGCTTGGCGGACAGGTATCACTATGGCTACACCTTC
clone_size: .; v_call: TRBV7-6; j_call: TRBJ1-5; d_call: TRBD1; cdr3_aa: CASSQGGHGQPQHF; cdr3_nt: TGTGCCAGCAGTCAGGGGGGGCACGGTCAGCCCCAGCATTTT
clone_size: .; v_call: TRBV28; j_call: TRBJ2-7; d_call: .; cdr3_aa: CASSLQSSYEQYF; cdr3_nt: TGTGCCAGCAGTTTACAAAGCTCCTACGAGCAGTACTTC
clone_size: .; v_call: TRBV5-6; j_call: TRBJ1-2; d_call: TRBD1; cdr3_aa: CASTVEGTGVGYTF; cdr3_nt: TGTGCCAGCACCGTTGAGGGGACAGGGGTCGGCTACACCTTC
clone_size: .; v_call: TRBV5-6; j_call: TRBJ2-7; d_call: TRBD2; cdr3_aa: CASSLGSGVYF; cdr3_nt: TGTGCCAGCAGCTTGGGAAGCGGGGTGTACTTC
clone_size: .; v_call: TRBV4-1; j_call: TRBJ2-7; d_call: TRBD2; cdr3_aa: CASSPGLAYEQYF; cdr3_nt: TGCGCCAGCAGCCCGGGACTAGCCTACGAGCAGTACTTC
clone_size: .; v_call: TRBV11-2; j_call: TRBJ2-1; d_call: .; cdr3_aa: CASSLAEGRDEQFF; cdr3_nt: TGTGCCAGCAGCTTAGCCGAAGGGCGAGATGAGCAGTTCTTC
clone_size: .; v_call: TRBV10-2; j_call: TRBJ2-7; d_call: .; cdr3_aa: CASSEEEGTADEQYF; cdr3_nt: TGCGCCAGCAGTGAGGAGGAGGGGACAGCTGACGAGCAGTACTTC
clone_size: .; v_call: TRBV7-9; j_call: TRBJ2-2; d_call: .; cdr3_aa: CASSLAGTLYPNTGELFF; cdr3_nt: TGTGCCAGCAGCTTAGCCGGGACCCTATATCCGAACACCGGGGAGCTGTTTTTT
clone_size: .; v_call: TRBV10-1; j_call: TRBJ2-2; d_call: .; cdr3_aa: CASTFTRGELFF; cdr3_nt: TGCGCCAGCACTTTTACTAGGGGGGAGCTGTTTTTT
clone_size: few; v_call: TRBV7-9; j_call: TRBJ1-1; d_call: .; cdr3_aa: CASSLDSNTEAFF; cdr3_nt: TGTGCCAGCAGCCTTGACAGCAACACTGAAGCTTTCTTT
clone_size: .; v_call: TRBV2; j_call: TRBJ2-4; d_call: TRBD2; cdr3_aa: CASSVGGRAFHQYF; cdr3_nt: TGTGCCAGCAGTGTGGGTGGGAGGGCCTTCCATCAGTACTTC
clone_size: .; v_call: TRBV28; j_call: TRBJ2-5; d_call: .; cdr3_aa: CASRIGAVRYF; cdr3_nt: TGTGCCAGCCGAATAGGGGCAGTCCGGTACTTC